This entry features one T cell receptor (beta chain) sequence. No cognate antigen has been identified for it. No base qualities exist here, and no much larger clone lies one base off it. In the ophthalmopathy patients, disease was moderately to severely active, with a Clinical Activity Score of 3 or more, a NOSPECS grade of 4 or more, and a duration of less than 3 months. The study excluded patients with uncontrolled infections, other autoimmune diseases, pregnancy or lactation. Diagnoses were established on the basis of clinical symptoms, serum thyroxine and TRAb, thyroid ultrasound, and orbital computed tomography. Ficoll-Paque density gradient centrifugation was used to isolate PBMCs from about 10 ml of fresh peripheral blood. Trizol reagent was used to extract total RNA, and RNA quality was then checked on an Agilent 2100 Bioanalyzer. These data belong to a study of T cells in Graves' hyperthyroidism and ophthalmopathy (dated by TCRdb to the late 2010s). In terms of the full investigation: Peripheral blood was sampled at the time of initial diagnosis, prior to any treatment. To identify TCR V-J signatures that set the groups apart, the researchers used a discovery cohort of 100 patients, made up of about 44 with Graves' ophthalmopathy and some 56 with stable Graves' hyperthyroidism. Whether ophthalmopathy could be predicted prospectively was tested in an independent validation cohort made up of approximately 19 hyperthyroidism patients plus 17 patients who later progressed to ophthalmopathy. The 100 discovery patients were randomly split 7:3 into training and test sets. In about 6 Graves' hyperthyroidism patients, the study also compared T-cell repertoires from thyroid tissue with T-cell repertoires from blood. Once sampling was done, hyperthyroidism patients were given methimazole at a starting dose of 30 mg daily, whereas ophthalmopathy patients were given high-dose intravenous methylprednisolone. TCR Vbeta CDR3 sequencing of roughly 140 peripheral blood samples (fewer than 45 ophthalmopathy, about 74 hyperthyroidism and approximately 17 progressor patients) is reported in the paper. Broad study findings and their caveats: In validation, progression to ophthalmopathy was predicted by the model with more than 65% sensitivity and 72.22% specificity, a median of around 5.9 months before onset. A 13 V-J signature model separated ophthalmopathy from stable hyperthyroidism, with 87.88% sensitivity and around 84% specificity in cross-validation and 80%/75% in testing. No statistical method was used to set the sample size in advance, and investigators knew the group allocation. Most expanded thyroid clonotypes (frequency above 0.001) were also found in blood, which suggests that blood repertoires may mirror thyroid immune responses.

Amplification of TCR beta CDR3 regions was carried out from RNA transcripts. For the first round of RT-PCR on the TCR CDR3, the HTBI primer set was used together with the Qiagen OneStep RT-PCR kit. Libraries were constructed in a second round of multiplex PCR, after which size selection and purification were performed. Libraries were sequenced paired-end with 100 bp reads on an Illumina HiSeq2000. The paper's processing steps were these. SOAPnuke was used to process the raw data, with reads discarded if the reads contained adapters or uncalled bases, had a mean Phred below 15, or lacked an exact constant-primer or identifier match. High-quality paired reads were merged with COPE v1.2.5, and unique nucleotide sequences were defined as clonotypes. MiTCR v1.1 was used to align clonotypes to the IMGT TRBV, TRBD and TRBJ reference segments. The analysis included only V-J combinations with a frequency above 0.0001, which together covered more than 99% of the repertoires. The TCS score was defined as the ratio of F50 (clonal expansion) to E x V (chaos), calculated using BLOSUM62-based TCRdist between CDR3 peptides within each V-J. Welch's t-statistics and random forest reduced 514 V-J features to some 14, which were used in a naive Bayes classifier (R e1071). Clones were called with MiXCR by TCRdb after fastp trimmed the public reads at Q25, and only in-frame beta chains were retained. Each CDR3 protein gets just one entry, which takes the most common genes and DNA from the rows behind it. Here the V and J calls rest on TCRdb's processing, not on the authors' analysis. The sample includes about 410,000 distinct CDR3 sequences, with roughly 15% observed a single time. The leading ten clones occupy around 19% of the sample.

CDR1 and CDR2, per the germline V gene (reference sequence), are DFQATT and SNEGSKA. The cysteine opens and the phenylalanine closes a CDR3 of 14 amino acids. Just the 42-base CDR3 DNA is kept, in frame starting at base 1. This clonotype was sampled from a woman younger than 45 with Graves' ophthalmopathy. Sequencing used blood. The V gene is TRBV20-1 and the J gene is TRBJ2-3; the D segment could be TRBD2, given 7 matching bases. The CDR3 protein sequence reads: CSLTGGGGANTQYF. The DNA sequence is given as TGCAGCCTTACCGGAGGTGGGGGGGCCAATACGCAGTATTTT.